This T cell receptor (beta chain) was captured by sequencing in a study of cytomegalovirus exposure and HLA in healthy donors. This clone was seen more than once but under ten times. With 60 Vbeta and 13 Jbeta primers, the PCR was carried out. Sequencing was performed with immunoSEQ multiplex PCR; in TCRdb, only in-frame clones are kept and a portion is missing. The sample includes about 180,000 clones, 77% of them seen just once. The V end was cut by 0 bases, the J end by 7 bases, with 13 bases between. Germline V gives CDR1 SGHNT, CDR2 YYREEE (reference sequence). CDR3 length: 14 amino acids. The sequence came from a man younger than 30 in good health and CMV-seronegative. The J gene is TRBJ1-2, the V gene TRBV5-4, with D unresolved. Sequences were obtained from PBMCs. The chain's CDR3 is CASSLASPRVGYTF. The CDR3 nucleotides are TGTGCCAGCAGCTTGGCCAGCCCGCGGGTTGGCTACACCTTC. The full variable domain, with the rest looked up from reference TRBV5-4 and TRBJ1-2, is ETGVTQSPTHLIKTRGQQVTLRCSSQSGHNTVSWYQQALGQGPQFIFQYYREEENGRGNFPPRFSGLQFPNYSSELNVNALELDDSALYLCASSLASPRVGYTFGSGTRLTVV.